Below are 28 T cell receptor beta chains sequenced from a single sample in a study of blood T cell repertoires in COVID-19. Assay: immunoSEQ multiplex PCR; the TCRdb copy retains only in-frame clones and omits some. The profile covers some 230,000 clones, with around 84% appearing a single time and about 0.93% taken by the ten largest. The sequencing sample was made of peripheral blood. The receptors originated from a man aged 40-55 years with acute or convalescent COVID-19.

The gene calls are TRBV11-2 and TRBJ2-7; tentatively, D is TRBD1 (6 bases). The germline V and J ends were trimmed by 1 base and 1 base, with 8 bases remaining between them. The CDR3 sequence is 14 residues long. CDR1 is SGHAT and CDR2 is FQNNGV in the germline V gene. CDR3 sequence (DNA): TGTGCCAGCAGCTTAGGTAGGGGGTCCTACGAGCAGTACTTC. It yields the protein CASSLGRGSYEQYF.

The chain links TRBV7-9 to TRBJ2-5, with 7 bases fitting TRBD1. CDR1 is SEHNR, CDR2 FQNEAQ, per germline (reference sequence). The CDR3 runs to 14 residues. The J segment lost 4 bases and the V segment lost 5 bases, leaving 7 bases of the junction unmatched. This CDR3 reads CASSKQGFPETQYF. The DNA for the CDR3 is TGTGCCAGCAGCAAACAGGGGTTCCCAGAGACCCAGTACTTC.

The chain links TRBV6-5 to TRBJ1-5, with 7 bases aligning to TRBD1. Germline V lookup: CDR1 MNHEY, CDR2 SVGAGI. V was pared by 7 bases and J by 0 bases, with 6 bases of the junction left unmatched. This CDR3 comprises 15 residues. The CDR3 region is CASTSGQDSNQPQHF. The CDR3 DNA follows: TGTGCCAGCACCTCTGGACAGGATAGCAATCAGCCCCAGCATTTT.

The J gene is TRBJ2-1, the V gene TRBV14; maybe TRBD2 (6 bases). Trimming took off 7 bases at V and 0 bases at J, with 7 bases between the two ends. CDR3 size: 13 residues. Germline lookup yields CDR1 SGHDN and CDR2 FVKESK. The CDR3 DNA follows: TGTGCCAGCACCGGGGGCTCCTACAATGAGCAGTTCTTC. Protein: CASTGGSYNEQFF.

The V call is TRBV4-3, the J call TRBJ1-1; 10 nucleotides agree with TRBD1. The germline V gene has CDR1 LGHNA and CDR2 YSLEER. The ends lost 0 bases at V and 7 bases at J; junction bases unmatched: 5. The CDR3 spans 15 residues. CDR3 region: CASSQDGTGDYEAFF. The CDR3 region has the DNA TGCGCCAGCAGCCAAGATGGGACAGGGGACTATGAAGCTTTCTTT.

The rearrangement joins TRBV7-7 to TRBJ1-3; D call uncertain. The CDR3 has 16 amino acids. Trimming took 1 base from V and 0 from J, leaving 10 bases between them. The germline CDR1 and CDR2 sequences are SSHAT and FNYEAQ (reference sequence). For the CDR3, the DNA is TGTGCCAGCAGCTTAGGTGGGCACCACTCTGGAAACACCATATATTTT. Residues: CASSLGGHHSGNTIYF.

J is TRBJ1-6 and V is TRBV6-5; 7 bases match TRBD1. This CDR3 is built from 15 residues. Germline trimming cut 0 bases from V and 6 bases from J; bases unmatched to any gene: 2. The germline CDR1 and CDR2 sequences are MNHEY and SVGAGI. DNA of the CDR3: TGTGCCAGCAGTTACTCGGGGACAGCTAATTCACCCCTCCACTTT. Its protein is CASSYSGTANSPLHF.

CDR3 amino acids: CAISETPGQIYEQYF. For the CDR3, the DNA is TGTGCCATCAGTGAGACACCGGGACAGATCTACGAGCAGTACTTC. The rearrangement links TRBV10-3 to TRBJ2-7; 7 positions match TRBD1. Germline V gene sequence: CDR1 ENHRY, CDR2 SYGVKD. This CDR3 is 15 amino acids long. The J segment lost 3 bases and the V segment lost 2 bases, leaving 7 bases of the junction unmatched.

This clone has only one observation. The CDR3 coding sequence is TGTGCCAGCAGTTTATATCCCCAATATGGCTACACCTTC. It specifies CASSLYPQYGYTF. V is TRBV27 and J is TRBJ1-2, with D uncertain. V lost 1 base and J lost 5, with 8 bases in between. This CDR3 spans 13 amino acids. Germline loops: CDR1 MNHEY, CDR2 SMNVEV (reference sequence).

V is TRBV3-1 (or the pseudogene TRBV3-2) and J is TRBJ1-1; the match to TRBD1 covers 8 bases. Germline CDR1 and CDR2: LGHDT and YNNKEL (reference sequence). J gave up 4 bases and V 3 bases, and 4 bases lay outside the gene matches. The CDR3 loop spans 14 amino acids. The CDR3 region is CASSQQTGGTEAFF. The CDR3 DNA reads TGTGCCAGCAGCCAGCAAACAGGGGGCACTGAAGCTTTCTTT.

V gene TRBV7-8 combines with J gene TRBJ2-2; 9 positions agree with TRBD1. Trimming took 1 base from V and 5 from J; bases not matched to a gene: 5. There are 16 residues in the CDR3. CDR1 is SGHVS and CDR2 is FQNEAQ in the germline V gene. The CDR3 protein is CASSLETGGETGELFF. CDR3 nucleotide sequence: TGTGCCAGCAGCTTAGAAACAGGGGGCGAAACCGGGGAGCTGTTTTTT.

This clone has only one observation. The rearrangement links TRBV6-5 to TRBJ1-1, with a tentative D call TRBD1 (6 bases). V was trimmed by 7 bases and J by 4 bases, leaving 16 bases between them. This CDR3 spans 14 amino acids. In germline, CDR1 is MNHEY, CDR2 SVGAGI. This CDR3 is CASIVNRAGTEAFF. The CDR3 region has the DNA TGTGCCAGCATAGTGAACAGGGCTGGCACTGAAGCTTTCTTT.

V usage is TRBV6-6 and J usage is TRBJ1-1, with D tentatively TRBD1 (5 bases). The V end lost 1 base, the J end lost 4 bases, and 10 bases lay between the germline ends. The CDR3 runs 14 residues. CDR1 MNHNY and CDR2 SVGAGI come from the germline V gene (reference sequence). The CDR3 region has the DNA TGTGCCAGCAGTTACTTTACAGGAACCACTGAAGCTTTCTTT. This gives the protein CASSYFTGTTEAFF.

This chain uses TRBV2 with TRBJ2-2; possibly TRBD1 for D (5 bases). Germline V gene sequence: CDR1 SNHLY, CDR2 FYNNEI. CDR3 length: 14 amino acids. The V end lost 5 bases, the J end lost 1 base, and 8 bases lay between the germline ends. CDR3 sequence reads: CASSTTVNTGELFF. CDR3 in DNA: TGTGCCAGCAGTACGACAGTGAACACCGGGGAGCTGTTTTTT. Together with reference TRBV2 and TRBJ2-2, the CDR3 gives the full variable domain: EPEVTQTPSHQVTQMGQEVILRCVPISNHLYFYWYRQILGQKVEFLVSFYNNEISEKSEIFDDQFSVERPDGSNFTLKIRSTKLEDSAMYFCASSTTVNTGELFFGEGSRLTVL.

This rearrangement joins TRBV5-1 to TRBJ1-4, with TRBD1 matching 9 bases. The trim removed 4 bases at V and 0 bases at J, leaving 4 bases unmatched. This CDR3 contains 16 residues. The V gene's germline CDR1 is SGHRS and CDR2 YFSETQ. Here the CDR3 DNA reads TGCGCCAGCAGCGTAACAGGGGGCACAACTAATGAAAAACTGTTTTTT. Translating gives CASSVTGGTTNEKLFF.

The chain couples TRBV4-1 to TRBJ2-7; 12 positions agree with TRBD1. This CDR3 comprises 17 residues. The ends lost 1 base at V and 7 bases at J; junction bases unmatched: 11. Germline V gene data show CDR1 as MGHRA and CDR2 as YSYEKL. In DNA form, the CDR3 reads TGCGCCAGCAGCCAAGTCCATCCCGGGACAGGGGGCCGGGAGCAGTACTTC. The encoded protein is CASSQVHPGTGGREQYF.

V is TRBV7-6 and J is TRBJ1-3; D is perhaps TRBD1 (6 bases). The length of the CDR3 is 16 residues. V lost 3 bases to trimming and J lost 4 bases, with 16 bases between them. CDR1 is SGHVS and CDR2 is FNYEAQ in the germline V gene. The CDR3 bases are TGTGCCAGCAGCTTGTCAACAGGGAGCTCCGGAAACACCATATATTTT. This codes for CASSLSTGSSGNTIYF.

This clone was seen many times. This chain joins TRBV28 and TRBJ1-5; the D gene is possibly TRBD1 (6 bases). Germline-derived CDR1 and CDR2 are MDHEN and SYDVKM. V was clipped by 5 bases and J by 1 base, with 18 bases between them. This CDR3 is 17 amino acids long. CDR3 amino acids: CASSPTNRVRSNQPQHF. The CDR3 region has the DNA TGTGCCAGCAGTCCAACCAACAGGGTTCGGAGCAATCAGCCCCAGCATTTT.

The chain uses TRBV10-3 and TRBJ2-3; D is perhaps TRBD2 (6 bases). V was cut by 11 bases and J by 5 bases, with 11 bases left in between. The CDR3 sequence is 11 residues long. Germline CDR1 reads ENHRY; CDR2 reads SYGVKD. CDR3 in DNA: TGTGCCGTCGGAGGGGAAGATACGCAGTATTTT. As protein: CAVGGEDTQYF.

This chain uses TRBV18 with TRBJ1-1; tentative D call: TRBD1 (6 bases). The CDR3 has 14 amino acids. Germline CDR1 and CDR2: KGHSH and LQKENI. Trimming shortened V by 3 bases and J by 1 base, and 9 bases separated the two germline ends. The CDR3 region has the DNA TGTGCCAGCTCACCGGGAGGGGGGAACACTGAAGCTTTCTTT. Translating it yields CASSPGGGNTEAFF.

The rearrangement links TRBV20-1 to TRBJ2-1, with D uncertain. Germline values: CDR1 DFQATT, CDR2 SNEGSKA (reference sequence). V lost 5 bases and J lost 6, with 8 bases in between. This CDR3 comprises 11 residues. The CDR3 coding sequence is TGCAGTGCTCCTGAGTTCAATGAGCAGTTCTTC. Protein: CSAPEFNEQFF.

Only one count was recorded for this clone. The V gene is TRBV6-5, the J gene TRBJ1-5; D gene unclear. The CDR3 has 13 residues. Trimming cost V 2 bases and J 7 bases, with 9 bases left between them. CDR1 MNHEY and CDR2 SVGAGI come from the germline V gene. The DNA for the CDR3 is TGTGCCAGCAGTTACGACACAAGGCAGCCCCAGCATTTT. Amino acids: CASSYDTRQPQHF.

This chain uses TRBV19 with TRBJ2-1; D is undetermined. CDR1 and CDR2 (germline): LNHDA, SQIVND (reference sequence). This CDR3 contains 14 residues. Between the trimmed V and J ends, which lost 3 bases and 3 bases, there was a span of 9 bases. The CDR3 nucleotides are TGTGCCAGTAGTATTGATTTGAGCTACAATGAGCAGTTCTTC. It specifies CASSIDLSYNEQFF.

CDR3 nucleotides: TGTGCCAGCAGCATCGAAGCCTCGCTATACGACGAGCAGTACTTC. Translation: CASSIEASLYDEQYF. This sequence joins TRBV21-1 and TRBJ2-7; the table's D call of TRBD2 was not tested on the DNA. TRBV21-1 is tagged as a pseudogene. There are 15 residues in the CDR3.

This clone appeared once. The rearrangement uses TRBV20-1 and TRBJ1-4; TRBD1 matches at 8 bases. From germline, CDR1 is DFQATT and CDR2 SNEGSKA (reference sequence). The V gene end was trimmed by 5 bases and the J gene end by 8 bases; junction bases not matched to a gene: 1. This CDR3 has 11 residues. The chain's CDR3 is CSARDREKLFF. For the CDR3, the DNA is TGCAGTGCTCGGGACAGGGAAAAACTGTTTTTT.

The chain is built from TRBV5-5 and TRBJ2-7; D is undetermined. The CDR3 length is 12 residues. CDR1 is SGHKS and CDR2 is YYEKEE in the germline V gene (reference sequence). Between the trimmed V and J ends, which lost 3 bases and 3 bases, there was a span of 7 bases. The CDR3: CASSSDFYEQYF. As DNA, the CDR3 is TGTGCCAGCAGCTCCGACTTCTACGAGCAGTACTTC.

The genes are TRBV7-9 and TRBJ1-4; D not resolved. V gave up 4 bases and J gave up 4 bases, with 4 bases separating them. Per germline, CDR1 SEHNR and CDR2 FQNEAQ (reference sequence). This CDR3 is built from 12 residues. The CDR3, as DNA: TGTGCCAGCAGCTCTAATAATGAAAAACTGTTTTTT. Translating gives CASSSNNEKLFF.

The chain employs TRBV12-5 and TRBJ1-1, with 9 bases identical to TRBD1. Germline assignment: CDR1 LGHNT and CDR2 FRNRAP. This CDR3 region has 16 residues. V lost 3 bases and J lost 6; bases outside the gene matches: 11. The CDR3 here is CASGLGTGPRWAEAFF. DNA of the CDR3: TGTGCTAGTGGTTTAGGGACAGGGCCTAGGTGGGCTGAAGCTTTCTTT.